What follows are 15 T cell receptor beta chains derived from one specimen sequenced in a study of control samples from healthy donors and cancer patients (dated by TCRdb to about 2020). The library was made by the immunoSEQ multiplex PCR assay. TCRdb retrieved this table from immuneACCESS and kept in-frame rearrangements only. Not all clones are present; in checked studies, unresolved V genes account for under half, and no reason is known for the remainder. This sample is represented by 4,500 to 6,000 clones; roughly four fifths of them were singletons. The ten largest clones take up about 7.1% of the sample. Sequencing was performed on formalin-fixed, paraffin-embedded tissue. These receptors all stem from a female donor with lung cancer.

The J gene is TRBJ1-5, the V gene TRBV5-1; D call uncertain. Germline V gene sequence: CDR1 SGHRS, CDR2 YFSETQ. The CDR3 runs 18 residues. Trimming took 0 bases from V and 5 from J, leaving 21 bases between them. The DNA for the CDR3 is TGCGCCAGCAGCTTGGTCCTAGGGAGCGATATTGCGGATCAGCCCCAGCATTTT. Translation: CASSLVLGSDIADQPQHF. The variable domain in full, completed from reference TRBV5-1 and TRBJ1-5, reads KAGVTQTPRYLIKTRGQQVTLSCSPISGHRSVSWYQQTPGQGLQFLFEYFSETQRNKGNFPGRFSGRQFSNSRSEMNVSTLELGDSALYLCASSLVLGSDIADQPQHFGDGTRLSIL.

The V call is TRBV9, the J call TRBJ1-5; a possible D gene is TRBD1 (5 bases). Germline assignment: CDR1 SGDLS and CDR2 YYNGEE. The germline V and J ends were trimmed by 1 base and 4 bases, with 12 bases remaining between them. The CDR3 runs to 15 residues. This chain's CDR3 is CASSVSDSPNQPQHF. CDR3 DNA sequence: TGTGCCAGCAGCGTATCCGACAGCCCGAATCAGCCCCAGCATTTT.

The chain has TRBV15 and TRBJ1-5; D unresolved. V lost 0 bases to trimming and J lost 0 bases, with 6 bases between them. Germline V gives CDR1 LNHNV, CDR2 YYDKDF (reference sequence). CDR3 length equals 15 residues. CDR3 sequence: CATSRDQNSNQPQHF. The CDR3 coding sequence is TGTGCCACCAGCAGAGATCAGAATAGCAATCAGCCCCAGCATTTT.

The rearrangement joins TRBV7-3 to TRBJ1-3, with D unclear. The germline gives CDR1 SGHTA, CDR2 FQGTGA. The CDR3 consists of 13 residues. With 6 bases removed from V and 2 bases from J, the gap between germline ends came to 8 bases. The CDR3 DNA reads TGTGCCAGCAGTTTTGACCCTGGAAACACCATATATTTT. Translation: CASSFDPGNTIYF. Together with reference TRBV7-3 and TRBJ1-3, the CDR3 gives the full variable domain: GAGVSQTPSNKVTEKGKYVELRCDPISGHTALYWYRQSLGQGPEFLIYFQGTGAADDSGLPNDRFFAVRPEGSVSTLKIQRTERGDSAVYLCASSFDPGNTIYFGEGSWLTVV.

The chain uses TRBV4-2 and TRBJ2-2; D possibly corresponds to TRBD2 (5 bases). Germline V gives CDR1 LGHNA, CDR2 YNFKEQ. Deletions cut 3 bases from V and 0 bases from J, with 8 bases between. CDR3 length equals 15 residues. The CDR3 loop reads CASSQNGANTGELFF. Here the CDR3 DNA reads TGTGCCAGCAGCCAGAACGGGGCGAACACCGGGGAGCTGTTTTTT.

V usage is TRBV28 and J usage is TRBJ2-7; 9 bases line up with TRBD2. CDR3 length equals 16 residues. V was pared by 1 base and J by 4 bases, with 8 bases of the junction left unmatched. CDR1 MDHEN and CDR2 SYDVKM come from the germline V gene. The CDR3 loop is CASSLSGGRALYEQYF. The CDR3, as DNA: TGTGCCAGCAGTTTATCTGGCGGGAGGGCCCTTTACGAGCAGTACTTC.

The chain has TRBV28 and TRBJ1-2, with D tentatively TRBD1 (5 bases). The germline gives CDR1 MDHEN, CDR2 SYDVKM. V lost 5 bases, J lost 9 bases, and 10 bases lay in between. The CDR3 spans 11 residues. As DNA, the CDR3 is TGTGCCAGCAGTGGGGGTTGGAGCTACACCTTC. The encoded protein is CASSGGWSYTF.

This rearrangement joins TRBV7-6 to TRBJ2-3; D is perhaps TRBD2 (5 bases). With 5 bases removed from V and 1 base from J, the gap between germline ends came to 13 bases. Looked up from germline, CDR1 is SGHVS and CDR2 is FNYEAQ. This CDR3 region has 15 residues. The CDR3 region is CASSPWEMGTDTQYF. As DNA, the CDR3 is TGTGCCAGCAGCCCATGGGAGATGGGCACAGATACGCAGTATTTT.

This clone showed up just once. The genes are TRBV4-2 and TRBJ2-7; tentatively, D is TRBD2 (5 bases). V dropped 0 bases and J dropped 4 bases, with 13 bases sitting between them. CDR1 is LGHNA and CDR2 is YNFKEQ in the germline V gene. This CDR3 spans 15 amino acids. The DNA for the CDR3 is TGTGCCAGCAGCCAAGATCCCCTCACTAGATACGAGCAGTACTTC. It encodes CASSQDPLTRYEQYF.

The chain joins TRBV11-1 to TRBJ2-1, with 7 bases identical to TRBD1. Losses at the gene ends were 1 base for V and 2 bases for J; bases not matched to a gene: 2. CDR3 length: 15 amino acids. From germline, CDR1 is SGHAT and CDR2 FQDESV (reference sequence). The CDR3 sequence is CASSLGGQPYNEQFF. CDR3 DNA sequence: TGTGCCAGCAGCTTAGGGGGACAGCCCTACAATGAGCAGTTCTTC.

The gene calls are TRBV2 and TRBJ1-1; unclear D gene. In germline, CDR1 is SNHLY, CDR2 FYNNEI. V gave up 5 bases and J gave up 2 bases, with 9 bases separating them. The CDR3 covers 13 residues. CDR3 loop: CASSWNPNTEAFF. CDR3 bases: TGTGCCAGCAGTTGGAATCCAAACACTGAAGCTTTCTTT.

In DNA form, the CDR3 reads TGTGCCAGCAGCCAAGATCAGGGGGTAGCGGGGAGCACAGATACGCAGTATTTT. Amino acid sequence: CASSQDQGVAGSTDTQYF. The chain employs TRBV4-2 and TRBJ2-3; weak D call: TRBD2 (8 bases). The CDR3 has 18 residues. V was cut by 0 bases and J by 0 bases, with 16 bases left in between. Germline V gene lookup returns CDR1 LGHNA and CDR2 YNFKEQ.

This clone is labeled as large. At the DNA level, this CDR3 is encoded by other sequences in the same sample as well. In DNA, the CDR3 is TGTGCCAGCAGAGACGGGCTCTACAATGAGCAGTTCTTC. This gives the protein CASRDGLYNEQFF. V and J are TRBV19 and TRBJ2-1; D gene ambiguous. The CDR3 sequence is 13 residues long. Germline CDR1 reads LNHDA; CDR2 reads SQIVND (reference sequence). Trimming removed 9 bases from V and 3 bases from J, with 12 bases in between.

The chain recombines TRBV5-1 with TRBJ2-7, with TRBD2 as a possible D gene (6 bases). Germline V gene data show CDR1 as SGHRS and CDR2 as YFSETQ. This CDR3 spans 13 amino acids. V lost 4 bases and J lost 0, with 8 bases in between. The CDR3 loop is CASSPGSSYEQYF. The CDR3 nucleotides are TGCGCCAGCAGCCCCGGGAGCTCCTACGAGCAGTACTTC.

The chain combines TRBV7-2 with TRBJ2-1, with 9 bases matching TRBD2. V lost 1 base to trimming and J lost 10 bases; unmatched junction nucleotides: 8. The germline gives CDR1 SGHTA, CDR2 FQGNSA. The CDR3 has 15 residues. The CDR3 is CASSLDGREGNEQFF. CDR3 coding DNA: TGTGCCAGCAGCTTAGACGGGCGGGAGGGTAACGAGCAGTTCTTC.